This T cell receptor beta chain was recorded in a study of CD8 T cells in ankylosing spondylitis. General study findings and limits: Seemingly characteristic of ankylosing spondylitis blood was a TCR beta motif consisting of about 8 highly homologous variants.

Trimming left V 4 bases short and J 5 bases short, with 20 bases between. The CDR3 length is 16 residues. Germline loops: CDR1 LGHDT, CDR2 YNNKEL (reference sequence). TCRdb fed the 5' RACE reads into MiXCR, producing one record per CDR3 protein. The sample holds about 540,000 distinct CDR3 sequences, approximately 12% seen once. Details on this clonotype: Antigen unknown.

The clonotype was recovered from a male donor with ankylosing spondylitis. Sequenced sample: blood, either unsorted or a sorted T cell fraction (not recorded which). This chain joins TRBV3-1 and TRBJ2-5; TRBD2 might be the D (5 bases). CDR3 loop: CASSLVLREPRETQYF. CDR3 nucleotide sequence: TGTGCCAGCAGCCTAGTTCTGAGGGAGCCCCGGGAGACCCAGTACTTC.